This T cell receptor (beta chain) came from a study of T cells in Graves' hyperthyroidism and ophthalmopathy. Study details: Peripheral blood was taken when the disease was first diagnosed, before any treatment began.

Looked up from germline, CDR1 is SGHRS and CDR2 is YFSETQ. This CDR3 contains 13 residues. The TCR beta CDR3 regions underwent amplification using RNA transcripts as the source. HTBI primers drove first-round RT-PCR of the TCR CDR3. TCRdb reprocessed the multiplex PCR reads with MiXCR, giving one entry per CDR3 protein. The sample carries about 560,000 distinct CDR3 sequences, approximately 15% recorded once. This clonotype was seen many times. The junction shows a germline mismatch at one end, possibly a read error. Exclusion criteria comprised uncontrolled infection, other autoimmune disease, pregnancy or lactation.

Sequenced material: blood. This clonotype originated in a woman younger than 30 with Graves' hyperthyroidism. The V and J genes are TRBV5-1 and TRBJ1-5; D uncertain. CDR3 coding DNA: TGTGCCAGCAGTTTTGACAGCAATCAGCCCCAGCATTTT. As protein: CASSFDSNQPQHF.